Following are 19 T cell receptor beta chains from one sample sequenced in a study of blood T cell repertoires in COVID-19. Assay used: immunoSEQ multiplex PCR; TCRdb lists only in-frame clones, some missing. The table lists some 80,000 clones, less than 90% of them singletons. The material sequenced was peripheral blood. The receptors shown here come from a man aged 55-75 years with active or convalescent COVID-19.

The CDR3 region has the DNA TGTGCCAGCAGCGCGGGACAAACCACAGATACGCAGTATTTT. Translating gives CASSAGQTTDTQYF. The chain recombines TRBV9 with TRBJ2-3; the D gene is possibly TRBD1 (6 bases). The germline V gene encodes CDR1 SGDLS and CDR2 YYNGEE. The CDR3 consists of 14 residues. The V end lost 3 bases, the J end lost 2 bases, and 10 bases lay between the germline ends.

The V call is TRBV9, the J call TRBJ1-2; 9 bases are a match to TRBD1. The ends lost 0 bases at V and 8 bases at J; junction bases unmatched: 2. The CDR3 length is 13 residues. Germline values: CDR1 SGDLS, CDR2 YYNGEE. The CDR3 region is CASSVDRGQGYTF. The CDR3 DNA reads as TGTGCCAGCAGCGTAGACAGGGGGCAAGGCTACACCTTC.

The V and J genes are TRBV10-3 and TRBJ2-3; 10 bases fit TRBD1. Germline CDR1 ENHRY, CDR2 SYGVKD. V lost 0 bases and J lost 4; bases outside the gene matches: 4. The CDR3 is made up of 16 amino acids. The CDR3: CAISESDRGGSDTQYF. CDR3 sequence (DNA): TGTGCCATCAGTGAGTCGGACAGGGGGGGATCAGATACGCAGTATTTT.

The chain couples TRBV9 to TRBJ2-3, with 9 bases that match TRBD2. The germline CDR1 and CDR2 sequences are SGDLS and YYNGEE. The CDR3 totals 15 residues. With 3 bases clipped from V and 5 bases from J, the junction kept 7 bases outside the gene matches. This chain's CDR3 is CASSAQRGEGDTQYF. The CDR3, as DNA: TGTGCCAGCAGCGCCCAGCGGGGGGAGGGAGATACGCAGTATTTT.

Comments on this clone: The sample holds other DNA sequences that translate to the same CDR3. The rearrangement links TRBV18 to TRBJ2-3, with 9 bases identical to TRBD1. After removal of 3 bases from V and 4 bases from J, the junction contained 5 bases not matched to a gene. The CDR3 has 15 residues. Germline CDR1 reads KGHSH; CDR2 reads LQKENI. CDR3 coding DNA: TGTGCCAGCTCACCGGCACAGGGGGCCGCAGATACGCAGTATTTT. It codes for CASSPAQGAADTQYF.

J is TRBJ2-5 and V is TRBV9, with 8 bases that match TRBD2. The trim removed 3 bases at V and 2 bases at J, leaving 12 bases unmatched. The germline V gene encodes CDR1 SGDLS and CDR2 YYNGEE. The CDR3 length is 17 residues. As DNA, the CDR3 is TGTGCCAGCAGCGCCGCGGGGGGCACTTTGCCTCAAGAGACCCAGTACTTC. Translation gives CASSAAGGTLPQETQYF.

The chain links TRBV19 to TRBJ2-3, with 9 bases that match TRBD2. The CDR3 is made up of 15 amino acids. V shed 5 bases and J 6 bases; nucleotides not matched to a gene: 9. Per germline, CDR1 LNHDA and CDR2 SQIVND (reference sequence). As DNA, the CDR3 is TGTGCCAGTAGTTATAGAGCGGGGGGTTGGGATACGCAGTATTTT. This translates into CASSYRAGGWDTQYF.

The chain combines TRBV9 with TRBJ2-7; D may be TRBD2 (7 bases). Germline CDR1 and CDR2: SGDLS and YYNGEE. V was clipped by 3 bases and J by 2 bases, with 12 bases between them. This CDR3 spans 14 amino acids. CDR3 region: CASSAGRGTYEQYF. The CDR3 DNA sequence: TGTGCCAGCAGCGCAGGGAGGGGGACCTACGAGCAGTACTTC.

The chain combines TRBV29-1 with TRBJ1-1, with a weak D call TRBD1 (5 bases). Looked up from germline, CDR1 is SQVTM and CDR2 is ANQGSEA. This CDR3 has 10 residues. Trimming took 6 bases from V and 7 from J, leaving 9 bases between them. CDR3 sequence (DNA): TGCAGCGTGGGTACAGGTGAAGCTTTCTTT. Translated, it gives CSVGTGEAFF.

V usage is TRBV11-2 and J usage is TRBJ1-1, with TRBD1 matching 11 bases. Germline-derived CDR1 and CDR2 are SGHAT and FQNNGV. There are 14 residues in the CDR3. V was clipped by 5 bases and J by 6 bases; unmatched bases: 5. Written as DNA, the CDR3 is TGTGCCAGCAGCCGGACAGGGGGCAAAGCTGAAGCTTTCTTT. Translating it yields CASSRTGGKAEAFF. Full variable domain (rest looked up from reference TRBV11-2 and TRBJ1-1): EAGVAQSPRYKIIEKRQSVAFWCNPISGHATLYWYQQILGQGPKLLIQFQNNGVVDDSQLPKDRFSAERLKGVDSTLKIQPAKLEDSAVYLCASSRTGGKAEAFFGQGTRLTVV.

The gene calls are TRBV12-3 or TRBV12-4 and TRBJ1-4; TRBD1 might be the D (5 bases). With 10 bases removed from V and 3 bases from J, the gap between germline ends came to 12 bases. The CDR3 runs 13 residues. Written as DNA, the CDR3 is TGTGCCACTTGTTGGACACCTAATGAAAAACTGTTTTTT. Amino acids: CATCWTPNEKLFF.

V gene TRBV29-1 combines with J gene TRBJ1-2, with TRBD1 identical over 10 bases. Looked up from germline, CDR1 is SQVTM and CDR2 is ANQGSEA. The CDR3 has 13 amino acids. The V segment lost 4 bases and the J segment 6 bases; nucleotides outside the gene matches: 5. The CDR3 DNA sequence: TGCAGCGTTGGGGGGACAGGGGTCGATGGCTACACCTTC. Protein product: CSVGGTGVDGYTF.

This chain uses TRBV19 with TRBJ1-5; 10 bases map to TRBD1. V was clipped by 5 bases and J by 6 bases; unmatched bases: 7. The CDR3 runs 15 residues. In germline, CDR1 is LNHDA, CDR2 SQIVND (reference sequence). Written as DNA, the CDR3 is TGTGCCAGTAGTGTCGACAGGGGGCTGGGTCAGCCCCAGCATTTT. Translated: CASSVDRGLGQPQHF.

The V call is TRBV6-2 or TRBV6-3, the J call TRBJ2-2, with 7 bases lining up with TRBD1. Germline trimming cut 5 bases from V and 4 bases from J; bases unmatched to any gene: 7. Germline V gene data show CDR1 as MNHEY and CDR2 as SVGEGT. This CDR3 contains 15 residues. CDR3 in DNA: TGTGCCAGCAGTCGGATTCCAGGGGGCACCGGGGAGCTGTTTTTT. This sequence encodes CASSRIPGGTGELFF.

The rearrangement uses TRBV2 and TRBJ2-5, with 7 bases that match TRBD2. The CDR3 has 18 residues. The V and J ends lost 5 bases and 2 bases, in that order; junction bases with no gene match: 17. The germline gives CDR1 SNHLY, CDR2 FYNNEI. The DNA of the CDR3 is TGTGCCAGCAGTTACAGCCTTAAGACAGCGGGGAGGCAAGAGACCCAGTACTTC. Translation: CASSYSLKTAGRQETQYF.

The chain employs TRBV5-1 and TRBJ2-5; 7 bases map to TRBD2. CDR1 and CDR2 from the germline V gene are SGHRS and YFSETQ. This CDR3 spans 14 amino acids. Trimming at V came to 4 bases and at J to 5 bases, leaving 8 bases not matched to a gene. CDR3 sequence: CASSLLSSGETQYF. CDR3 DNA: TGCGCCAGCAGCCTTTTGTCTAGCGGCGAGACCCAGTACTTC.

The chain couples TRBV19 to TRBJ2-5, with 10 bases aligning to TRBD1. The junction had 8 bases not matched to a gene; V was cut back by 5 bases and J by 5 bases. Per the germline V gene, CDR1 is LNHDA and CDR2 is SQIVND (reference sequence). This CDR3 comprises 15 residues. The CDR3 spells CASSGRQGAGETQYF. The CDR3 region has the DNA TGTGCCAGTAGTGGAAGACAGGGGGCTGGGGAGACCCAGTACTTC.

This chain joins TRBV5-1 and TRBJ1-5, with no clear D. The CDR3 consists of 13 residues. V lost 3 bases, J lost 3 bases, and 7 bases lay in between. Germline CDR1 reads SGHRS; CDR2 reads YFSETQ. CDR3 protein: CASSSGFNQPQHF. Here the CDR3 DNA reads TGCGCCAGCAGCTCGGGGTTCAATCAGCCCCAGCATTTT.

As DNA, the CDR3 is TGTGCCAGCAGCGTCGACGGAGCGAACACCGGGGAGCTGTTTTTT. This gives the protein CASSVDGANTGELFF. V gene TRBV9 combines with J gene TRBJ2-2; D is ambiguous. Germline lookup yields CDR1 SGDLS and CDR2 YYNGEE. The CDR3 covers 15 residues. Trimming pared 2 bases from V and 0 bases from J, leaving 8 bases between.